The rows below give T cell receptor beta chains drawn from one sample of a study of cytomegalovirus exposure and HLA in healthy donors. Using immunoSEQ multiplex PCR, the repertoire was profiled, and TCRdb retains in-frame clones only, with some absent. The sample lists about 150,000 clones; 68% were seen once. The sequenced sample was PBMCs. The receptors were sampled from a man aged 55 to 69 in good health and CMV-seronegative. Both conserved end residues are part of each CDR3. Each record gives: clone size, J gene, V gene, D gene, CDR3 length, CDR3 DNA, CDR3 protein. A D gene is named only where the DNA matches it firmly. Not every row has a clone size; where given, it reads once, few, many or a size class.

>.|TRBJ2-7|TRBV10-3|TRBD1|13
TGTGCCATCAGACCGGGACAGGGCCACGAGCAGTACTTC
CAIRPGQGHEQYF
>.|TRBJ2-7|TRBV19|.|15
TGTGCCAGTAGTATATCAGGAGACGGGAGCTACGAGCAGTACTTC
CASSISGDGSYEQYF
>.|TRBJ2-1|TRBV5-1|.|17
TGCGCCAGCAGCTTGGAGGGCGGGCAGGGGCGTCTCAATGAGCAGTTCTTC
CASSLEGGQGRLNEQFF
>.|TRBJ1-5|TRBV19|TRBD1|14
TGTGCCAGTAAGGGACAGGCGAACAATCAGCCCCAGCATTTT
CASKGQANNQPQHF
>.|TRBJ2-5|TRBV2|TRBD1|14
TGTGCCAGCAGGGTCGGGACAGGCCAAGAGGCCCAGTACTTC
CASRVGTGQEAQYF
>few|TRBJ1-2|TRBV5-4|.|16
TGTGCCAGCGGGGCGGGGGGAAATCTCTTAGACTATGGCTACACCTTC
CASGAGGNLLDYGYTF
>.|TRBJ2-3|TRBV2|TRBD2|13
TGTGCCAGCGTCGGGACTAGCGGGAGCCCGCAGTATTTT
CASVGTSGSPQYF
>few|TRBJ1-1|TRBV11-3|.|12
TGTGCCAGCAGCCCCTTGCGGACTGAAGCTTTCTTT
CASSPLRTEAFF
>.|TRBJ1-2|TRBV9|.|16
TGTGCCAGCAGCCCCCAGGAGGGAGTTTTTAACTATGGCTACACCTTC
CASSPQEGVFNYGYTF
>.|TRBJ2-3|TRBV5-6|TRBD2|16
TGTGCCAGCAGCCCCGGACTAGCGGGAGCCTTAGATACGCAGTATTTT
CASSPGLAGALDTQYF
>.|TRBJ1-1|TRBV5-4|.|14
TGTGCCAGCAGCCTAGGGGGTGGGAACACTGAAGCTTTCTTT
CASSLGGGNTEAFF
>.|TRBJ1-1|TRBV28|TRBD1|12
TGTGCCAGCGGACAGGGCGGGACTGAAGCTTTCTTT
CASGQGGTEAFF
>.|TRBJ2-4|TRBV29-1|.|16
TGCAGCGTTGAGGAGGGCAGCCCTCTTGCGGGCAACATTCAGTACTTC
CSVEEGSPLAGNIQYF
>.|TRBJ2-3|TRBV10-2|.|15
TGCGCCAGCAGTGATGCAGGACTCCGAACAGATACGCAGTATTTT
CASSDAGLRTDTQYF
>.|TRBJ2-3|TRBV2|TRBD2|15
TGTGCCCACGGAACGGGACTAGCCATCCCAGATACGCAGTATTTT
CAHGTGLAIPDTQYF
>few|TRBJ2-7|TRBV7-9|TRBD1|16
TGTGCCAGCAGCCCAACGGGTACAGGGGATGGGTACGAGCAGTACTTC
CASSPTGTGDGYEQYF
>.|TRBJ1-2|TRBV28|.|14
TGTGCCAGCAGTGCCCGGACAAGGACCTATGGCTACACCTTC
CASSARTRTYGYTF
>.|TRBJ2-5|TRBV7-9|.|17
TGTGCCAGCAGCCGCGCCTTTACAGGGTTAGAGGGGGAGACCCAGTACTTC
CASSRAFTGLEGETQYF
>once|TRBJ2-7|TRBV5-4|.|15
TGTGCCAGCAGCCTCAGTAGCGGACGGTCCTACGAGCAGTACTTC
CASSLSSGRSYEQYF
>once|TRBJ2-5|TRBV6-1|TRBD2|14
TGTGCCAGCAGCGGGACTAGCGTCAGAGAGACCCAGTACTTC
CASSGTSVRETQYF
>.|TRBJ2-5|TRBV4-2|.|16
TGTGCCAGCAGCCAATCCCCGCGGGGCTACCAAGAGACCCAGTACTTC
CASSQSPRGYQETQYF
>few|TRBJ2-2|TRBV6-1|.|14
TGTGCCAGCGCCGGGGTAGAGGGCACCGGGGAGCTGTTTTTT
CASAGVEGTGELFF
>.|TRBJ1-1|TRBV28|.|16
TGTGCCAGCAGTTTAAGGGGGGGGGTCATGAACACTGAAGCTTTCTTT
CASSLRGGVMNTEAFF
>once|TRBJ2-2|TRBV6-1|.|16
TGTGCCAGCAGTGGAGAGGGAATTTTTAACACCGGGGAGCTGTTTTTT
CASSGEGIFNTGELFF
>.|TRBJ2-6|TRBV28|TRBD1|18
TGTGCCAGCAGTCTTCCGGGACAGGGAGTCTCTGGGGCCAACGTCCTGACTTTC
CASSLPGQGVSGANVLTF
>.|TRBJ1-2|TRBV7-2|TRBD1|15
TGTGCCAGCAGCTTAGCGAGGACAGGGGGCTTTGGCTACACCTTC
CASSLARTGGFGYTF
>once|TRBJ2-7|TRBV12-5|.|15
TGTGCTAGTGGTTTGGGCCCGGCGGGTGAGGTCGAGCAGTACTTC
CASGLGPAGEVEQYF
>.|TRBJ2-2|TRBV23-1|.|16
TGCGCCAGCAGTCAATCGATCCCATGGGCTACCGGGGAGCTGTTTTTT
CASSQSIPWATGELFF
>.|TRBJ1-2|TRBV28|.|13
TGTGCCATCACCCCTCCCGGTAGGGAGGGCTACACCTTC
CAITPPGREGYTF
>few|TRBJ2-2|TRBV5-4|TRBD2|15
TGTGCCAGCGGAACTAGCGGGAGTGTCACCGGGGAGCTGTTTTTT
CASGTSGSVTGELFF
>.|TRBJ2-3|TRBV28|TRBD2|15
TGTGCCAGCAGTTTGGCTAGCGGGGGGGCAGATACGCAGTATTTT
CASSLASGGADTQYF
>.|TRBJ1-1|TRBV14|TRBD1|17
TGTGCCAGCAGCCCCGGACAGGGGGGCGTCTGGGGGACTGAAGCTTTCTTT
CASSPGQGGVWGTEAFF
>.|TRBJ1-5|TRBV21-1|.|14
TGTGCCAGCAGCAACAAGGGGCTCTATCAGCCCCAGCATTTT
CASSNKGLYQPQHF
>once|TRBJ2-3|TRBV28|.|11
TGTGCCAGCAGTTCGTTGGATACGCAGTATTTT
CASSSLDTQYF
>.|TRBJ2-1|TRBV7-2|.|16
TGTGCCAGCAGCTTGAGGCCCGCCCTTATACCAAATGAGCAGTTCTTC
CASSLRPALIPNEQFF
>.|TRBJ1-2|TRBV15|.|14
TGTGCCACCAGTCCCCCAGGGGCGATCGGAGGCTACACCTTC
CATSPPGAIGGYTF
>.|TRBJ2-5|TRBV28|TRBD1|16
TGTGCCAGCAGTTTAAGGGCAGGGGGCTTCCAAGAGACCCAGTACTTC
CASSLRAGGFQETQYF
>once|TRBJ2-6|TRBV5-1|.|16
TGCGCCAGCAGCTTTCAGGTTTCCTCTGGGGCCAACGTCCTGACTTTC
CASSFQVSSGANVLTF
>.|TRBJ2-7|TRBV4-3|TRBD2|15
TGCGCCAGCAGCCAAAGACTAGCGGGGGCCTACGAGCAGTACTTC
CASSQRLAGAYEQYF
>.|TRBJ2-5|TRBV10-1|TRBD2|16
TGCGCCAGCAGTGACTTGCGAAGCGGGGGACAAGAGACCCAGTACTTC
CASSDLRSGGQETQYF
>.|TRBJ1-1|TRBV6-1|TRBD1|15
TGTGCCAGCAGTGAGACAGGGGGAGGGAACACTGAAGCTTTCTTT
CASSETGGGNTEAFF
>.|TRBJ1-1|TRBV29-1|.|12
TGCAGCGTTGAAGGGCAGGGTGCTGAAGCTTTCTTT
CSVEGQGAEAFF
>few|TRBJ2-5|TRBV7-8|TRBD1|19
TGTGCCAGCAGCTTACCCGGGACAGGGAGCCTCACCCTCCGAGAGACCCAGTACTTC
CASSLPGTGSLTLRETQYF
>.|TRBJ1-1|TRBV9|TRBD1|15
TGTGCCAGCAGCTCTGGGGACAGGGTAAACACTGAAGCTTTCTTT
CASSSGDRVNTEAFF
>.|TRBJ2-3|TRBV9|.|17
TGTGCCAGCAGCGTGGGAAGAGGGGGGAGGGCCGTAGATACGCAGTATTTT
CASSVGRGGRAVDTQYF
>.|TRBJ1-4|TRBV2|TRBD1|15
TGTGCCAGCAGGGGGACAGCTGCAACTAATGAAAAACTGTTTTTT
CASRGTAATNEKLFF
>.|TRBJ1-1|TRBV29-1|TRBD1|13
TGCAGCGGGAGGGACAGGCTGAACACTGAAGCTTTCTTT
CSGRDRLNTEAFF
>.|TRBJ1-2|TRBV5-6|.|13
TGTGCCAGCAGCTTGTTCGAGGAATTTGGCTACACCTTC
CASSLFEEFGYTF
>once|TRBJ2-5|TRBV27|.|15
TGTGCCAGCAGTCCACGAGCCATCCTAGGCCGGACCCAGTACTTC
CASSPRAILGRTQYF
>.|TRBJ1-2|TRBV5-1|TRBD1|17
TGCGCCAGCAGCACGGGACAGGGGGCCTTATCTAACTATGGCTACACCTTC
CASSTGQGALSNYGYTF
>.|TRBJ1-3|TRBV28|TRBD1|15
TGTGCCAGCTCTACGGACAGGGGGAGTGGAAACACCATATATTTT
CASSTDRGSGNTIYF
>.|TRBJ1-6|TRBV5-6|.|14
TGTGCCAGCAGCTTGGAGAGGGTCCATTCACCCCTCCACTTT
CASSLERVHSPLHF
>.|TRBJ2-7|TRBV27|TRBD2|16
TGTGCCAGCAGGATAGCGGGAGGGCGCAGCTCCTACGAGCAGTACTTC
CASRIAGGRSSYEQYF
>.|TRBJ1-1|TRBV11-3|TRBD1|13
TGTGCCAGCAGCTCCCAGGGGGACACTGAAGCTTTCTTT
CASSSQGDTEAFF
>.|TRBJ1-2|TRBV28|TRBD1|16
TGTGCCAGCAGTTTACCCTGGACAGGGAGTAGCGATGGCTACACCTTC
CASSLPWTGSSDGYTF
>.|TRBJ1-1|TRBV6-5|.|15
TGTGCCAGCAGGCCGGACAGCCTTATGAACACTGAAGCTTTCTTT
CASRPDSLMNTEAFF
>.|TRBJ2-7|TRBV11-2|.|14
TGTGCCAGCAGCTTAGTGAAGACAGTTTACGAGCAGTACTTC
CASSLVKTVYEQYF